A single sample gave rise to the 20 T cell receptor beta chains below, sequenced in a study of T-cell reconstitution after alpha-beta-depleted transplantation in children. Preparation of the TCRbeta library used unique molecular identifiers. From the PCR reads, TCRdb called clonotypes with MiXCR, one entry per CDR3 protein. This sample has about 490,000 distinct CDR3 sequences, with under 12% found just once. Source: PBMCs, taken before TCRalphabeta/CD19-depleted stem cell transplant. All receptors come from a child aged 2 to 10 with inherited bone marrow failure, due to receive a stem cell transplant.

This sequence joins TRBV6-2 or TRBV6-3 and TRBJ2-1; the match to TRBD2 covers 9 bases. V was clipped by 2 bases and J by 0 bases; unmatched bases: 5. Germline CDR1 is MNHEY and CDR2 is SVGEGT. This CDR3 has 17 residues. The CDR3, as DNA: TGTGCCAGCAGTTACCCGCATAGCGGGAGCTCCTACAATGAGCAGTTCTTC. Translated: CASSYPHSGSSYNEQFF.

Comment on this clonotype: A read error may be the cause here, since a much bigger clone is one base away. The chain employs TRBV20-1 and TRBJ2-2; no clear D gene. Germline-derived CDR1 and CDR2 are DFQATT and SNEGSKA (reference sequence). The V end was cut by 5 bases, the J end by 2 bases, with 12 bases between. The CDR3 contains 14 residues. The DNA of the CDR3 is TGCAGTGCTCCCGGTAGGATCAACACCGGGGAGCTGTTTTTT. It translates to CSAPGRINTGELFF.

This clonotype was recorded a few times. The chain is built from TRBV5-1 and TRBJ1-1; D not certain. From germline, CDR1 is SGHRS and CDR2 YFSETQ. Trimming pared 0 bases from V and 6 bases from J, leaving 12 bases between. This CDR3 has 14 residues. CDR3 in DNA: TGCGCCAGCAGCTTGGTATCGGACTTGGCTGAAGCTTTCTTT. Amino acids: CASSLVSDLAEAFF.

This clonotype has only one observation. This could be a read error, since a much larger clone is one nucleotide away. The chain has TRBV6-5 and TRBJ2-5; D is unclear. This CDR3 region has 13 residues. The germline V gene has CDR1 MNHEY and CDR2 SVGAGI. CDR3 residues: CASSHGPQEIQYF. In DNA form, the CDR3 reads TGTGCCAGCAGTCACGGACCTCAAGAGATCCAGTACTTC.

The table lists this clonotype with many counts. The chain has TRBV28 and TRBJ2-7; D is uncertain. The CDR3 consists of 12 residues. V was pared by 6 bases and J by 6 bases, with 12 bases between. Germline-derived CDR1 and CDR2 are MDHEN and SYDVKM. The CDR3 sequence: CASSPHLGEQYF. In nucleotides, the CDR3 is TGTGCCAGCAGCCCTCATCTAGGCGAGCAGTACTTC.

As concerns this clonotype: It may be a read error: a sequence one base away is much more abundant. The rearrangement joins TRBV5-1 to TRBJ2-1; weak D call: TRBD2 (6 bases). The V end lost 0 bases, the J end lost 12 bases, and 16 bases lay between the germline ends. CDR3 length: 14 amino acids. The V gene's germline CDR1 is SGHRS and CDR2 YFSETQ. The CDR3 sequence: CASSLAGATRRQFF. CDR3 DNA sequence: TGCGCCAGCAGCTTGGCGGGAGCCACGCGTAGGCAGTTCTTC.

This clonotype occurred many times. The genes are TRBV11-2 and TRBJ2-7; 12 bases align to TRBD2. Germline V lookup: CDR1 SGHAT, CDR2 FQNNGV. The CDR3 runs 16 residues. The V gene end was trimmed by 8 bases and the J gene end by 5 bases; junction bases not matched to a gene: 13. For the CDR3, the DNA is TGTGCCAGCGGACTAGCGGGACTCCTGGGGCCCCACGAGCAGTACTTC. It translates to CASGLAGLLGPHEQYF.

Ten or more counts support this clonotype. DNA of the CDR3: TGCAGCGTTGAGGAACAGGGGCCTGAAGCTTTCTTT. Translated, it gives CSVEEQGPEAFF. The V call is TRBV29-1, the J call TRBJ1-1, with TRBD1 identical over 7 bases. Germline V gene data show CDR1 as SQVTM and CDR2 as ANQGSEA. The V gene end was trimmed by 3 bases and the J gene end by 6 bases; junction bases not matched to a gene: 4. This CDR3 contains 12 residues. Using reference TRBV29-1 and TRBJ1-1 for the parts outside the CDR3, the full variable domain is SAVISQKPSRDICQRGTSLTIQCQVDSQVTMMFWYRQQPGQSLTLIATANQGSEATYESGFVIDKFPISRPNLTFSTLTVSNMSPEDSSIYLCSVEEQGPEAFFGQGTRLTVV.

In this sample, this clonotype turned up many times. The V call is TRBV6-1, the J call TRBJ2-7; 9 bases line up with TRBD1. J gave up 3 bases and V 4 bases, and 7 bases lay outside the gene matches. CDR1 and CDR2 from the germline V gene are MNHNS and SASEGT. The CDR3 runs 15 residues. The CDR3 DNA is TGTGCCAGCAGTGCCGGGACAGGGATGGGCTACGAGCAGTACTTC. This sequence encodes CASSAGTGMGYEQYF.

As concerns this clonotype: Since a much larger clone is just one base distant, this may be a read error. The rearrangement links TRBV4-2 to TRBJ2-5; 11 bases fit TRBD2. J gave up 5 bases and V 0 bases, and 14 bases lay outside the gene matches. The CDR3 contains 19 residues. Germline CDR1 LGHNA, CDR2 YNFKEQ. The CDR3 reads CASSQEVEGTSGFHETQYF. Written as DNA, the CDR3 is TGTGCCAGCAGCCAAGAAGTAGAAGGGACTAGCGGATTCCATGAGACCCAGTACTTC.

V is TRBV19 and J is TRBJ2-1; D gene ambiguous. The CDR3 totals 12 residues. Germline CDR1 LNHDA, CDR2 SQIVND (reference sequence). The V gene lost 1 base and the J gene lost 8 bases, with 6 bases spanning the gap. The CDR3 region has the DNA TGTGCCAGTAGTATAGCCAGCTATGAGCAGTTCTTC. It translates to CASSIASYEQFF.

This clonotype has ten or more counts. The V and J genes are TRBV6-1 and TRBJ2-3; D could derive from TRBD1 or TRBD2 (5 bases each). Germline loops: CDR1 MNHNS, CDR2 SASEGT. The CDR3 sequence is 12 residues long. The V end lost 6 bases, the J end lost 8 bases, and 12 bases lay between the germline ends. The CDR3 DNA follows: TGTGCCAGCAGGGGGACCGGCGGTACGCAGTATTTT. Amino acid sequence: CASRGTGGTQYF.

Regarding this clonotype: This may be a read error: a much more frequent sequence differs by one nucleotide. The genes are TRBV27 and TRBJ2-2; possibly TRBD1 or TRBD2 for D (5 bases each). CDR1 MNHEY and CDR2 SMNVEV come from the germline V gene (reference sequence). The CDR3 spans 15 residues. The CDR3 loop reads CASSFWGSDTWELFF. CDR3 coding DNA: TGTGCCAGCAGTTTTTGGGGGTCGGACACCTGGGAGCTGTTTTTT.

This clonotype was detected many times. The chain is built from TRBV10-3 and TRBJ2-7, with D unresolved. Germline V gene sequence: CDR1 ENHRY, CDR2 SYGVKD. The V end was cut by 3 bases, the J end by 4 bases, with 7 bases between. The CDR3 spans 12 residues. CDR3 DNA: TGTGCCATCAGTGAAGACACTTACGAGCAGTACTTC. Translated: CAISEDTYEQYF.

This clonotype occurred a few times. The chain couples TRBV19 to TRBJ2-1; 12 bases map to TRBD2. The CDR3 has 15 amino acids. V lost 7 bases and J lost 2; bases outside the gene matches: 3. CDR1 and CDR2 (germline): LNHDA, SQIVND (reference sequence). The CDR3 here is CASTLAGGPYNEQFF. For the CDR3, the DNA is TGTGCCAGTACCCTAGCGGGAGGGCCCTACAATGAGCAGTTCTTC.

Many counts were recorded for this clonotype. This sequence joins TRBV4-3 and TRBJ2-2, with 10 bases lining up with TRBD1. CDR3 length: 15 residues. V gave up 6 bases and J gave up 4 bases; unmatched junction bases: 5. Germline loops: CDR1 LGHNA, CDR2 YSLEER. CDR3 amino acids: CASRPDRGLTGELFF. The CDR3 DNA reads TGCGCCAGCAGACCCGACAGGGGGCTCACCGGGGAGCTGTTTTTT.

This clonotype was counted ten times or more. The rearrangement joins TRBV12-3 or TRBV12-4 to TRBJ2-7; no clear D gene. The CDR3 length is 13 residues. V was shortened by 5 bases and J by 7 bases, with 15 bases between the two germline ends. The CDR3 is CASSPHLPREQYF. DNA for the CDR3: TGTGCCAGCAGTCCCCATCTTCCGAGGGAGCAGTACTTC.

This clonotype was observed at least ten times. This chain uses TRBV18 with TRBJ2-1; D is ambiguous. V gave up 3 bases and J gave up 8 bases, with 8 bases separating them. Germline CDR1 KGHSH, CDR2 LQKENI. The CDR3 is made up of 12 amino acids. CDR3 residues: CASSPEAYEQFF. DNA for the CDR3: TGTGCCAGCTCACCGGAAGCCTATGAGCAGTTCTTC. Complete variable domain (other parts from reference TRBV18 and TRBJ2-1): NAGVMQNPRHLVRRRGQEARLRCSPMKGHSHVYWYRQLPEEGLKFMVYLQKENIIDESGMPKERFSAEFPKEGPSILRIQQVVRGDSAAYFCASSPEAYEQFFGPGTRLTVL.

Concerning this clonotype: This may be a read error: a much more frequent sequence differs by one nucleotide. The chain combines TRBV5-1 with TRBJ2-1; D unclear. Germline CDR1 reads SGHRS; CDR2 reads YFSETQ. The ends were cut back, 5 bases at V and 3 bases at J, with 15 bases in the middle. The CDR3 spans 15 residues. The CDR3 region has the DNA TGCGCCAGCAGGATCTACGAGAGCTGCTACAATGAGCAGTTCTTC. The encoded protein is CASRIYESCYNEQFF.

This clonotype occurred many times. The CDR3 coding sequence is TGCGCCAGCAGCTTTGTTGGCGCTGAAGCTTTCTTT. This codes for CASSFVGAEAFF. The genes are TRBV5-1 and TRBJ1-1; D is ambiguous. Germline V lookup: CDR1 SGHRS, CDR2 YFSETQ. The CDR3 has 12 amino acids. The V end was cut by 2 bases, the J end by 6 bases, with 8 bases between.